Below are 23 T cell receptor beta chains sequenced from a single sample in a study of T cell responses to AZD1222 COVID-19 vaccine. Clones were read by immunoSEQ multiplex PCR, and TCRdb kept only the in-frame ones, dropping some. Of 110,000 or so clones listed, 82% are singletons. The input for sequencing was peripheral blood, taken on day 0 of AZD1222 vaccination. These TCRs come from an adult in good health.

The chain joins TRBV3-1 (or the pseudogene TRBV3-2) to TRBJ1-1; 10 bases are shared with TRBD1. Germline CDR1 LGHDT, CDR2 YNNKEL (reference sequence). The length of the CDR3 is 14 residues. V was clipped by 4 bases and J by 4 bases; unmatched bases: 3. Here the CDR3 reads CASSLTGGVTEAFF. In DNA form, the CDR3 reads TGTGCCAGCAGCCTGACAGGGGGCGTCACTGAAGCTTTCTTT.

Regarding this clone: A much larger clone lies one base from this, so it may be a read error. V is TRBV20-1 and J is TRBJ1-1; D is unclear. Per germline, CDR1 DFQATT and CDR2 SNEGSKA (reference sequence). The CDR3 runs 10 residues. The germline V and J ends were trimmed by 8 bases and 6 bases, with 10 bases remaining between them. The CDR3 DNA follows: TGCAGTTCTAAAAACCCTGAAGCTTTCTTT. Its protein is CSSKNPEAFF.

The rearrangement joins TRBV18 to TRBJ1-2; the D is unclear. V lost 5 bases, J lost 2 bases, and 9 bases lay in between. Germline V lookup: CDR1 KGHSH, CDR2 LQKENI. The CDR3 spans 13 residues. CDR3 in amino acids: CASSSTGNYGYTF. DNA of the CDR3: TGTGCCAGCTCATCGACGGGCAACTATGGCTACACCTTC.

This sequence joins TRBV6-5 and TRBJ1-2; no clear D. V was cut by 7 bases and J by 8 bases, with 17 bases left in between. The germline gives CDR1 MNHEY, CDR2 SVGAGI. This CDR3 has 13 amino acids. For the CDR3, the DNA is TGTGCCAGCACCCCTGGGGAGGGCAACGGCTACACCTTC. This translates into CASTPGEGNGYTF.

The chain carries TRBV6-5 and TRBJ2-6, with D perhaps matching TRBD1 (6 bases). V dropped 2 bases and J dropped 0 bases, with 8 bases sitting between them. The CDR3 contains 16 residues. CDR1 is MNHEY, CDR2 SVGAGI, per germline. For the CDR3, the DNA is TGTGCCAGCAGTTACCGACAGGACTCTGGGGCCAACGTCCTGACTTTC. Protein product: CASSYRQDSGANVLTF.

The chain's CDR3 is CASSQGRRSYNSPLHF. Written as DNA, the CDR3 is TGTGCCAGCAGCCAGGGGCGCCGCTCCTATAATTCACCCCTCCACTTT. This chain connects TRBV3-1 (or the pseudogene TRBV3-2) to TRBJ1-6; possibly TRBD1 for D (5 bases). CDR1 and CDR2 from the germline V gene are LGHDT and YNNKEL (reference sequence). This CDR3 is 16 amino acids long. V was pared by 3 bases and J by 0 bases, with 9 bases between.

The genes are TRBV7-9 and TRBJ1-2; D is possibly TRBD1 (5 bases). Germline CDR1 is SEHNR and CDR2 is FQNEAQ (reference sequence). CDR3 size: 14 residues. V was clipped by 8 bases and J by 7 bases, with 20 bases between them. This CDR3 is CASRHRDGGPGYTF. The CDR3 DNA follows: TGTGCCAGCCGACACCGGGACGGCGGACCTGGCTACACCTTC.

V is TRBV2 and J is TRBJ2-5, with 8 bases matching TRBD2. Germline assignment: CDR1 SNHLY and CDR2 FYNNEI. The J segment lost 4 bases and the V segment lost 3 bases, leaving 13 bases of the junction unmatched. The CDR3 spans 17 residues. CDR3 nucleotides: TGTGCCAGCAGTGATGCGGTGTTAGCGGGGCGCCCAGAGACCCAGTACTTC. It codes for CASSDAVLAGRPETQYF.

This sequence joins TRBV10-3 and TRBJ1-3; D might be TRBD1 (6 bases). CDR3 length: 13 amino acids. CDR1 and CDR2 (germline): ENHRY, SYGVKD. The V gene lost 4 bases and the J gene lost 4 bases, with 8 bases spanning the gap. CDR3 DNA sequence: TGTGCCATCAGTGGTGGACAGGGAAACACCATATATTTT. It is translated as CAISGGQGNTIYF.

The chain employs TRBV5-4 and TRBJ2-2; TRBD1 aligns across 7 bases. Germline CDR1 and CDR2: SGHNT and YYREEE (reference sequence). This CDR3 has 16 residues. After removal of 4 bases from V and 0 bases from J, the junction contained 6 bases not matched to a gene. CDR3 protein: CASSPRTGPNTGELFF. The CDR3 DNA reads TGTGCCAGCAGCCCTCGGACAGGCCCGAACACCGGGGAGCTGTTTTTT.

This chain joins TRBV5-6 and TRBJ1-2; D possibly corresponds to TRBD1 (6 bases). The CDR3 contains 13 residues. Trimming stripped 0 bases from V and 5 bases from J, with 8 bases between. The germline CDR1 and CDR2 sequences are SGHDT and YYEEEE. CDR3 nucleotide sequence: TGTGCCAGCAGCTTGGTACAGGGTTATGGCTACACCTTC. Its translation is CASSLVQGYGYTF.

This clone was found once. V gene TRBV12-3 or TRBV12-4 combines with J gene TRBJ2-7; 7 bases line up with TRBD1. The CDR3 runs to 12 residues. Trimming removed 6 bases from V and 3 bases from J; junction bases left unmatched: 2. CDR3 sequence: CASSRTGYEQYF. The CDR3 nucleotides read TGTGCCAGCAGCCGGACAGGCTACGAGCAGTACTTC.

The chain carries TRBV11-2 and TRBJ1-2; 11 nucleotides match TRBD1. V was pared by 5 bases and J by 5 bases, with 10 bases of the junction left unmatched. The CDR3 covers 16 residues. CDR1 is SGHAT, CDR2 FQNNGV, per germline. This CDR3 reads CASSNVLRDRGYGYTF. CDR3 DNA sequence: TGTGCCAGCAGCAACGTATTACGGGACAGGGGGTATGGCTACACCTTC.

The chain is built from TRBV2 and TRBJ1-5; D unresolved. Germline CDR1 reads SNHLY; CDR2 reads FYNNEI. V was pared by 8 bases and J by 2 bases, with 10 bases between. The CDR3 loop spans 13 amino acids. CDR3 sequence reads: CASRLTGNQPQHF. The CDR3 DNA reads as TGTGCCAGCCGACTAACTGGCAATCAGCCCCAGCATTTT. Using reference TRBV2 and TRBJ1-5 for the parts outside the CDR3, the full variable domain is EPEVTQTPSHQVTQMGQEVILRCVPISNHLYFYWYRQILGQKVEFLVSFYNNEISEKSEIFDDQFSVERPDGSNFTLKIRSTKLEDSAMYFCASRLTGNQPQHFGDGTRLSIL.

A note on this clone: One junction end disagrees with the germline gene, perhaps due to a read error. This rearrangement joins TRBV7-2 to TRBJ2-7, with 10 bases matching TRBD2. Germline lookup yields CDR1 SGHTA and CDR2 FQGNSA. The length of the CDR3 is 16 residues. In nucleotides, the CDR3 is TGTGCCAGCAGCTTATTTCTCTTAGCGGGGGGAAACGAGCAGTGCTTC. Encoded protein: CASSLFLLAGGNEQCF.

V is TRBV4-3 and J is TRBJ1-2; 7 bases are a match to TRBD1. V lost 1 base, J lost 7 bases, and 6 bases stayed unmatched. The germline V gene encodes CDR1 LGHNA and CDR2 YSLEER. The CDR3 is 14 amino acids. The DNA for the CDR3 is TGCGCCAGCAGCCAAGTAAGGGGGCTCAGTGGCTACACCTTC. Translation gives CASSQVRGLSGYTF.

The CDR3 region has the DNA TGTGCCAGTTACCTCCTAGCGGGGGTTAGCACAGATACGCAGTATTTT. Translating gives CASYLLAGVSTDTQYF. This chain connects TRBV13 to TRBJ2-3, with TRBD2 matching over 10 bases. CDR3 length: 16 amino acids. The germline V gene has CDR1 PRHDT and CDR2 FYEKMQ (reference sequence). With V trimmed by 9 bases and J by 0 bases, 9 bases remained unmatched. Based on the CDR3 plus reference TRBV13 and TRBJ2-3, the full variable domain is AAGVIQSPRHLIKEKRETATLKCYPIPRHDTVYWYQQGPGQDPQFLISFYEKMQSDKGSIPDRFSAQQFSDYHSELNMSSLELGDSALYFCASYLLAGVSTDTQYFGPGTRLTVL.

The V call is TRBV13, the J call TRBJ2-5; D ambiguous. The CDR3 loop spans 13 amino acids. Trimming removed 7 bases from V and 5 bases from J, with 14 bases in between. Germline V CDR1 and CDR2: PRHDT, FYEKMQ (reference sequence). CDR3 loop: CASTMRSAETQYF. CDR3 DNA sequence: TGTGCCAGCACCATGAGATCCGCCGAGACCCAGTACTTC. Looking up the rest from reference TRBV13 and TRBJ2-5 gives the full variable domain: AAGVIQSPRHLIKEKRETATLKCYPIPRHDTVYWYQQGPGQDPQFLISFYEKMQSDKGSIPDRFSAQQFSDYHSELNMSSLELGDSALYFCASTMRSAETQYFGPGTRLLVL.

The chain combines TRBV6-1 with TRBJ1-2, with D unclear. Trimming removed 3 bases at V and 2 bases at J, with 10 bases between. CDR1 and CDR2 (germline): MNHNS, SASEGT. This CDR3 spans 14 amino acids. The CDR3 protein is CASSEDGRNYGYTF. DNA for the CDR3: TGTGCCAGCAGTGAGGACGGAAGGAACTATGGCTACACCTTC.

V and J are TRBV7-2 and TRBJ1-2, with TRBD1 identical over 7 bases. The J segment lost 6 bases and the V segment lost 8 bases, leaving 9 bases of the junction unmatched. The V gene's germline CDR1 is SGHTA and CDR2 FQGNSA. The CDR3 is made up of 13 amino acids. CDR3 residues: CASGGTEWHGYTF. In DNA, the CDR3 is TGTGCCAGCGGCGGGACAGAGTGGCATGGCTACACCTTC. Full variable domain (missing parts from reference TRBV7-2 and TRBJ1-2): GAGVSQSPSNKVTEKGKDVELRCDPISGHTALYWYRQSLGQGLEFLIYFQGNSAPDKSGLPSDRFSAERTGGSVSTLTIQRTQQEDSAVYLCASGGTEWHGYTFGSGTRLTVV.

This clone was recorded a few times. This same CDR3 is encoded by further DNA sequences in the sample. The chain carries TRBV7-8 and TRBJ1-1, with TRBD1 matching 7 bases. Germline V gives CDR1 SGHVS, CDR2 FQNEAQ. V dropped 3 bases and J dropped 3; count of bases not matched to a gene: 1. The CDR3 is made up of 13 amino acids. CDR3 sequence (DNA): TGTGCCAGCAGCTTTGACAGGGACACTGAAGCTTTCTTT. As protein: CASSFDRDTEAFF. The variable domain in full, completed from reference TRBV7-8 and TRBJ1-1, reads GAGVSQSPRYKVAKRGQDVALRCDPISGHVSLFWYQQALGQGPEFLTYFQNEAQLDKSGLPSDRFFAERPEGSVSTLKIQRTQQEDSAVYLCASSFDRDTEAFFGQGTRLTVV.

The chain has TRBV12-5 and TRBJ1-3; maybe TRBD1 (5 bases). This CDR3 region has 16 residues. V gave up 0 bases and J gave up 2 bases, with 11 bases separating them. Germline CDR1 reads LGHNT; CDR2 reads FRNRAP. CDR3 sequence reads: CASGLVLTVAGNTIYF. CDR3 in DNA: TGTGCTAGTGGTTTGGTACTGACAGTAGCTGGAAACACCATATATTTT.

The chain employs TRBV5-4 and TRBJ1-6; TRBD1 matches at 7 bases. J gave up 10 bases and V 4 bases, and 8 bases lay outside the gene matches. The CDR3 runs 14 residues. The germline CDR1 and CDR2 sequences are SGHNT and YYREEE (reference sequence). This CDR3 is CASSDERGRSPLHF. The CDR3 DNA is TGTGCCAGCAGCGACGAGAGGGGGCGATCACCCCTCCACTTT.